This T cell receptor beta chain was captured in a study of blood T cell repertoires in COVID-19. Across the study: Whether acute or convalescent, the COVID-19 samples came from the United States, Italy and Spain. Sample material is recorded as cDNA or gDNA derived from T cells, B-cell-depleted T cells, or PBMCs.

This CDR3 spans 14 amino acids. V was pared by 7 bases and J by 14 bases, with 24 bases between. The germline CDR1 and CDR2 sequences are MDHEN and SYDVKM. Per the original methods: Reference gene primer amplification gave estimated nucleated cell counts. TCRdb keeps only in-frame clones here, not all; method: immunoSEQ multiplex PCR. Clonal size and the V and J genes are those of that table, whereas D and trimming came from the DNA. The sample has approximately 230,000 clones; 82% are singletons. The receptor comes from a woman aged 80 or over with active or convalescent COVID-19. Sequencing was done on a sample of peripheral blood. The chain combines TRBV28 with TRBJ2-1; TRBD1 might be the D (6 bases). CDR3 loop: CASNTLDRLKVKFF. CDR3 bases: TGTGCCAGCAATACACTGGACAGACTTAAAGTGAAGTTCTTC.